The rows below give T cell receptor beta chains drawn from one sample of a study of early T cells in non-severe SARS-CoV-2 infection. TCRdb ran MiXCR on the 5' RACE reads and lists one entry per CDR3 protein. Among over 80,000 distinct CDR3 sequences listed, over 9.5% were seen once. This material consisted of whole blood, taken at baseline. Receptors were obtained from an adult who was a healthcare worker with PCR-confirmed SARS-CoV-2 infection or an uninfected control (not recorded which). The conserved cysteine and the conserved F or W are not part of the CDR3 here. Expanded clones are given a class, and other clones once, few, many or no size at all.

CDR3 protein,V gene,J gene,clone size
SALRGAYEQY,TRBV29-1,TRBJ2-7,few
AISLESQAKEQY,TRBV10-3,TRBJ2-7,-
ATRRTNTDTQY,TRBV2,TRBJ2-3,-
SARAQPSNTEAF,TRBV20-1,TRBJ1-1,-
SSQGANYGYT,TRBV29-1,TRBJ1-2,many
AWSLGIDTQY,TRBV30,TRBJ2-3,-
ASSVGGGTTNEKLF,TRBV6-1,TRBJ1-4,few
ASGLVRGLAGGTGELF,TRBV12-5,TRBJ2-2,many
ASSLPPLEQY,TRBV5-5,TRBJ2-7,few
ASSSRTSGGQETQY,TRBV7-7,TRBJ2-5,-
ASSFAHGLVSYEQY,TRBV27,TRBJ2-7,many
ASSLFQETQY,TRBV28,TRBJ2-5,many